This entry concerns a single TCR beta chain. Its antigen is currently unknown. Data came from immunoSEQ multiplex PCR; TCRdb stores just in-frame clones and leaves some out. This sample carries roughly 350,000 clones, 86% of them seen once, and the ten largest clones take over 0.8%. The data were obtained in a study of cytomegalovirus exposure and HLA in healthy donors. General study findings and limits: Reports showed the classifier diagnosing cytomegalovirus status with high specificity and sensitivity. It was found in a later analysis that first-cohort TCR clusters tended to co-occur in the 90 to 150 validation repertoires. Rare sequences made up most TCRs, while some public TCRs were found in many donors. There were fewer than 200 TCR beta chains listed as cytomegalovirus-associated.

The clonotype comes from a woman aged 18 to 35 in good health and CMV-seronegative. Sequencing was carried out using PBMCs.

The CDR3 region has the DNA TGCGCCAGCAGCCAAGGTGTCCAGGGGAACACCATATATTTT. This encodes CASSQGVQGNTIYF. The V call is TRBV4-3, the J call TRBJ1-3, with D perhaps matching TRBD1 (6 bases). CDR3 length: 14 amino acids. Trimming removed 1 base from V and 7 bases from J, with 11 bases in between. Per the germline V gene, CDR1 is LGHNA and CDR2 is YSLEER.